Listed here are 30 T cell receptor beta chains from one sample, sequenced in a study of T cell responses to AZD1222 COVID-19 vaccine. The data were produced by immunoSEQ multiplex PCR, yet TCRdb's version contains in-frame clones alone and is incomplete. Here the sample spans around 71,000 clones, 82% being singletons. Sequenced material: peripheral blood, taken on day 0 of AZD1222 vaccination. These receptors originate from an adult in good health.

This chain links TRBV7-6 with TRBJ2-7, with D possibly TRBD2 on 5 matching bases. The CDR3 length is 13 residues. V lost 0 bases and J lost 2, with 5 bases in between. CDR1 and CDR2 (germline): SGHVS, FNYEAQ. The CDR3 protein is CASSLAGTYEQYF. Here the CDR3 DNA reads TGTGCCAGCAGCTTAGCCGGGACCTACGAGCAGTACTTC. Looking up the rest from reference TRBV7-6 and TRBJ2-7 gives the full variable domain: GAGVSQSPRYKVTKRGQDVALRCDPISGHVSLYWYRQALGQGPEFLTYFNYEAQQDKSGLPNDRFSAERPEGSISTLTIQRTEQRDSAMYRCASSLAGTYEQYFGPGTRLTVT.

The chain couples TRBV19 to TRBJ2-7; D is unresolved. This CDR3 has 15 residues. The V end lost 9 bases, the J end lost 0 bases, and 18 bases lay between the germline ends. CDR1 and CDR2 from the germline V gene are LNHDA and SQIVND (reference sequence). DNA of the CDR3: TGTGCCAGCAGCTGGACCGTCTCCAGCTCCTACGAGCAGTACTTC. This codes for CASSWTVSSSYEQYF.

The chain uses TRBV13 and TRBJ1-2; 10 bases match TRBD1. Germline CDR1 PRHDT, CDR2 FYEKMQ (reference sequence). CDR3 length: 16 residues. V lost 4 bases, J lost 4 bases, and 9 bases stayed unmatched. CDR3 sequence (DNA): TGTGCCAGCAGCTACACCAGACAGGGGGCGAGCTATGGCTACACCTTC. This encodes CASSYTRQGASYGYTF.

The gene calls are TRBV6-5 and TRBJ2-3; 8 bases map to TRBD2. V lost 2 bases to trimming and J lost 2 bases; unmatched junction nucleotides: 6. The CDR3 consists of 16 residues. Germline V gene sequence: CDR1 MNHEY, CDR2 SVGAGI. The CDR3 is CASSYGRGANTDTQYF. CDR3 nucleotide sequence: TGTGCCAGCAGTTACGGGCGGGGGGCAAACACAGATACGCAGTATTTT.

CDR3 sequence: CASSPNHYEQYF. The CDR3 nucleotides are TGTGCCAGCAGCCCAAACCACTACGAGCAGTACTTC. The rearrangement uses TRBV9 and TRBJ2-7; the D is unclear. Per germline, CDR1 SGDLS and CDR2 YYNGEE. The CDR3 extends over 12 amino acids. Trimming removed 4 bases at V and 3 bases at J, with 8 bases between.

This clone is classed as medium-sized. Within the sample, other DNA sequences also encode this same CDR3. J is TRBJ1-5 and V is TRBV27; D perhaps matches TRBD1 (5 bases). This CDR3 region has 14 residues. From germline, CDR1 is MNHEY and CDR2 SMNVEV (reference sequence). V shed 2 bases and J shed 2 bases, with 7 bases lying between them. CDR3 residues: CASSLQGGNQPQHF. CDR3 in DNA: TGTGCCAGCAGTTTACAGGGAGGCAATCAGCCCCAGCATTTT.

The rearrangement joins TRBV5-1 to TRBJ2-1; TRBD2 aligns across 13 bases. V shed 4 bases and J 4 bases; nucleotides not matched to a gene: 2. The CDR3 is 15 residues long. Per germline, CDR1 SGHRS and CDR2 YFSETQ. CDR3 amino acids: CASSMTSGGYNEQFF. The CDR3 region has the DNA TGCGCCAGCAGCATGACTAGCGGGGGGTACAATGAGCAGTTCTTC.

The chain recombines TRBV6-5 with TRBJ1-4; 7 bases map to TRBD1. With 6 bases clipped from V and 8 bases from J, the junction kept 12 bases outside the gene matches. CDR3 length: 15 amino acids. The V gene's germline CDR1 is MNHEY and CDR2 SVGAGI. The CDR3 reads CASSPSGGLGEKLFF. CDR3 nucleotides: TGTGCCAGCAGCCCCTCAGGGGGATTAGGGGAAAAACTGTTTTTT.

Here the CDR3 DNA reads TGTGCCAGTAACGGCGGGACAGGGGCCGGTAGGCGCAATCAGCCCCAGCATTTT. Protein product: CASNGGTGAGRRNQPQHF. V is TRBV19 and J is TRBJ1-5, with 10 bases fitting TRBD1. The CDR3 runs 18 residues. Looked up from germline, CDR1 is LNHDA and CDR2 is SQIVND (reference sequence). V was clipped by 7 bases and J by 2 bases; unmatched bases: 14.

This clone was detected only a few times. The rearrangement joins TRBV12-5 to TRBJ2-1; no clear D. Deletions cut 3 bases from V and 7 bases from J, with 4 bases between. The CDR3 sequence is 11 residues long. CDR1 is LGHNT and CDR2 is FRNRAP in the germline V gene. Written as DNA, the CDR3 is TGTGCTAGTGGTTTTATGAATGAGCAGTTCTTC. It yields the protein CASGFMNEQFF.

The rearrangement uses TRBV4-3 and TRBJ2-5; a possible D gene is TRBD1 (6 bases). Germline CDR1 reads LGHNA; CDR2 reads YSLEER. The germline V and J ends were trimmed by 3 bases and 0 bases, with 17 bases remaining between them. The CDR3 loop spans 17 amino acids. This CDR3 reads CASSQDTTGTYQETQYF. CDR3 sequence (DNA): TGCGCCAGCAGCCAGGACACGACAGGAACCTACCAAGAGACCCAGTACTTC.

The chain has TRBV11-3 and TRBJ1-6, with D hard to call. Trimming cost V 5 bases and J 9 bases, with 8 bases left between them. CDR3 length: 12 residues. Germline V gene data show CDR1 as SGHNT and CDR2 as YENEEA. For the CDR3, the DNA is TGTGCCAGCAGCCCGCCCCCTTCACCCCTCCACTTT. Encoded protein: CASSPPPSPLHF.

This chain links TRBV7-2 with TRBJ2-5; D is uncertain. V lost 3 bases, J lost 5 bases, and 10 bases lay in between. Germline V gives CDR1 SGHTA, CDR2 FQGNSA. The CDR3 sequence is 13 residues long. The CDR3 bases are TGTGCCAGCAGCTTGCTTGTATGGGAGACCCAGTACTTC. Translating gives CASSLLVWETQYF. Drawing the rest from reference TRBV7-2 and TRBJ2-5, the complete variable domain is GAGVSQSPSNKVTEKGKDVELRCDPISGHTALYWYRQSLGQGLEFLIYFQGNSAPDKSGLPSDRFSAERTGGSVSTLTIQRTQQEDSAVYLCASSLLVWETQYFGPGTRLLVL.

The rearrangement joins TRBV5-4 to TRBJ1-2, with D possibly TRBD1 on 5 matching bases. The germline CDR1 and CDR2 sequences are SGHNT and YYREEE (reference sequence). The CDR3 length is 16 residues. Trimming cost V 6 bases and J 0 bases, with 18 bases left between them. The CDR3 DNA reads TGTGCCAGCACTATTTACCGGGGCACGACTAACTATGGCTACACCTTC. It yields the protein CASTIYRGTTNYGYTF.

This clone came up a few times. The chain's CDR3 is CSARAEQYF. The CDR3 bases are TGCAGTGCTAGAGCCGAGCAGTACTTC. The V and J genes are TRBV20-1 and TRBJ2-7; D unresolved. The V gene's germline CDR1 is DFQATT and CDR2 SNEGSKA (reference sequence). The CDR3 spans 9 residues. Trimming shortened V by 1 base and J by 6 bases, and 1 base separated the two germline ends.

The V and J genes are TRBV4-1 and TRBJ1-2, with D hard to call. V was cut by 0 bases and J by 7 bases, with 9 bases left in between. In germline, CDR1 is MGHRA, CDR2 YSYEKL. This CDR3 comprises 13 residues. This CDR3 is CASSQEVGSGYTF. The CDR3 coding sequence is TGCGCCAGCAGCCAAGAGGTAGGGAGTGGCTACACCTTC.

The V call is TRBV15, the J call TRBJ1-1, with 10 bases lining up with TRBD1. The trim removed 2 bases at V and 1 base at J, leaving 4 bases unmatched. CDR1 is LNHNV and CDR2 is YYDKDF in the germline V gene (reference sequence). This CDR3 contains 16 residues. The CDR3 is CATSRWGQGWNTEAFF. CDR3 DNA: TGTGCCACCAGCAGATGGGGACAGGGGTGGAACACTGAAGCTTTCTTT.

This clone counts as medium-sized. The chain joins TRBV2 to TRBJ2-7; D is unresolved. This CDR3 has 11 residues. The V end was cut by 8 bases, the J end by 3 bases, with 8 bases between. Germline loops: CDR1 SNHLY, CDR2 FYNNEI. CDR3 protein: CASFSLYEQYF. The CDR3, as DNA: TGTGCCAGCTTCTCCCTCTACGAGCAGTACTTC.

The chain uses TRBV7-9 and TRBJ2-5, with TRBD2 matching 14 bases. With 5 bases clipped from V and 2 bases from J, the junction kept 7 bases outside the gene matches. The CDR3 is 17 amino acids. Germline assignment: CDR1 SEHNR and CDR2 FQNEAQ (reference sequence). CDR3 coding DNA: TGTGCCAGCAGCCCAAGGACTAGCGGGAGGTTTCAAGAGACCCAGTACTTC. This codes for CASSPRTSGRFQETQYF.

The genes are TRBV5-1 and TRBJ2-2; 14 bases are a match to TRBD2. This CDR3 is built from 19 residues. CDR1 is SGHRS and CDR2 is YFSETQ in the germline V gene. After removal of 4 bases from V and 3 bases from J, the junction contained 11 bases not matched to a gene. The CDR3 sequence is CASSGTSGRGRRDTGELFF. DNA of the CDR3: TGCGCCAGCAGCGGGACTAGCGGGAGAGGTAGGAGAGACACCGGGGAGCTGTTTTTT.

The CDR3 DNA is TGTGCCAGTAAGCCTACAGCAGTATGGGGGGCCGGGGAGACTCTTATGTCTGAAGCTTTCTTT. It is translated as CASKPTAVWGAGETLMSEAFF. V usage is TRBV19 and J usage is TRBJ1-1, with a possible D match to TRBD1 (6 bases). This CDR3 has 21 residues. V was trimmed by 7 bases and J by 6 bases, leaving 39 bases between them. Per germline, CDR1 LNHDA and CDR2 SQIVND (reference sequence).

This sequence joins TRBV6-6 and TRBJ1-1; no definite D call. This CDR3 has 15 residues. Germline V gene lookup returns CDR1 MNHNY and CDR2 SVGAGI (reference sequence). V lost 5 bases and J lost 5, with 18 bases in between. The CDR3 bases are TGTGCCAGCAGTGACCCCTCCCGAGAGCGGACTGAAGCTTTCTTT. It encodes CASSDPSRERTEAFF.

The J gene is TRBJ2-4, the V gene TRBV6-5, with a weak D call TRBD1 (6 bases). In germline, CDR1 is MNHEY, CDR2 SVGAGI. This CDR3 is 13 amino acids long. V lost 6 bases to trimming and J lost 1 base, with 7 bases between them. The CDR3 DNA reads as TGTGCCAGCAGCAGGGGCGCCAAAAACATTCAGTACTTC. This sequence encodes CASSRGAKNIQYF.

The chain has TRBV5-1 and TRBJ2-5, with no clear D. The germline V and J ends were trimmed by 0 bases and 4 bases, with 10 bases remaining between them. The V gene's germline CDR1 is SGHRS and CDR2 YFSETQ. The length of the CDR3 is 14 residues. CDR3 protein: CASSLAEVVETQYF. The CDR3 nucleotides read TGCGCCAGCAGCTTGGCCGAGGTAGTAGAGACCCAGTACTTC.

The chain couples TRBV7-9 to TRBJ2-2; 7 bases agree with TRBD1. V lost 8 bases, J lost 5 bases, and 11 bases stayed unmatched. In germline, CDR1 is SEHNR, CDR2 FQNEAQ (reference sequence). This CDR3 region has 15 residues. CDR3 nucleotides: TGTGCCAGCTGGCCGGACAGGCTTTTTACCGGGGAGCTGTTTTTT. Translated: CASWPDRLFTGELFF.

This clone was recorded a few times. The rearrangement joins TRBV9 to TRBJ2-7; TRBD2 aligns across 12 bases. V lost 3 bases and J lost 5; bases outside the gene matches: 9. Germline V gene data show CDR1 as SGDLS and CDR2 as YYNGEE. The CDR3 loop spans 16 amino acids. The DNA of the CDR3 is TGTGCCAGCAGCGCCTCGACTAGCGGGAGTATCGACGAGCAGTACTTC. Amino acids: CASSASTSGSIDEQYF.

The table lists this clone with a count of one. The chain recombines TRBV18 with TRBJ2-5; 10 positions agree with TRBD2. The V gene's germline CDR1 is KGHSH and CDR2 LQKENI. CDR3 length equals 16 residues. Trimming cost V 3 bases and J 1 base; bases outside gene matches: 5. The CDR3: CASSPGGTSAQETQYF. The CDR3 DNA reads as TGTGCCAGCTCACCCGGCGGGACTAGCGCCCAAGAGACCCAGTACTTC. The full variable domain, with the rest looked up from reference TRBV18 and TRBJ2-5, is NAGVMQNPRHLVRRRGQEARLRCSPMKGHSHVYWYRQLPEEGLKFMVYLQKENIIDESGMPKERFSAEFPKEGPSILRIQQVVRGDSAAYFCASSPGGTSAQETQYFGPGTRLLVL.

The CDR3, as DNA: TGTGCCAGCAGTTACTCGAGTGCCCAGCCCCAGCATTTT. The encoded protein is CASSYSSAQPQHF. The gene calls are TRBV6-5 and TRBJ1-5; D unclear. In germline, CDR1 is MNHEY, CDR2 SVGAGI. V was pared by 0 bases and J by 7 bases, with 7 bases between. This CDR3 has 13 residues.

CDR3 sequence: CASSQEIDNEQFF. The CDR3 DNA reads as TGCGCCAGCAGCCAAGAAATTGACAATGAGCAGTTCTTC. The chain uses TRBV4-3 and TRBJ2-1, with no clear D. The length of the CDR3 is 13 residues. Trimming removed 0 bases from V and 5 bases from J, with 5 bases in between. Germline-derived CDR1 and CDR2 are LGHNA and YSLEER.

This clone was detected only a few times. The chain is built from TRBV10-1 and TRBJ2-2; 9 bases line up with TRBD2. Germline-derived CDR1 and CDR2 are WNHNN and SYGVQD (reference sequence). This CDR3 is 14 amino acids long. Trimming took 4 bases from V and 3 from J; bases not matched to a gene: 0. CDR3 DNA sequence: TGCGCCAGCAGTGGGACTAGCGACACCGGGGAGCTGTTTTTT. It encodes CASSGTSDTGELFF.